The 4 T cell receptor beta chains below come from one sample, sequenced in a study of cytomegalovirus exposure and HLA in healthy donors. Both 60 Vbeta primers and 13 Jbeta primers went into the PCR. TCRdb keeps only in-frame clones here, not all; method: immunoSEQ multiplex PCR. The data contain 90,000 to 150,000 clones, about three quarters of them singletons. The sample consisted of PBMCs. The receptors stem from a middle-aged woman in good health and CMV-seropositive.

This clone was detected only a few times. The V and J genes are TRBV6-1 and TRBJ1-6, with 9 bases that match TRBD1. Trimming removed 6 bases from V and 9 bases from J; junction bases left unmatched: 9. In germline, CDR1 is MNHNS, CDR2 SASEGT. The CDR3 is 15 residues long. The CDR3 DNA reads TGTGCCAGCAGGATCCCGGGACAGGGAACTTCACCCCTCCACTTT. It yields the protein CASRIPGQGTSPLHF.

This sequence joins TRBV7-9 and TRBJ2-7; D remains ambiguous. CDR3 size: 11 residues. Trimming removed 5 bases at V and 6 bases at J, with 8 bases between. Germline V CDR1 and CDR2: SEHNR, FQNEAQ (reference sequence). DNA of the CDR3: TGTGCCAGCAGCCGAGGTTTCGAGCAGTACTTC. Amino acid sequence: CASSRGFEQYF.

CDR3 amino acids: CASSRRTSGGYEQFF. The CDR3 DNA sequence: TGTGCCAGCAGCCGCCGGACTAGCGGGGGCTATGAGCAGTTCTTC. The chain uses TRBV7-9 and TRBJ2-1; TRBD2 agrees at 13 bases. V was clipped by 5 bases and J by 8 bases; unmatched bases: 6. This CDR3 region has 15 residues. CDR1 is SEHNR, CDR2 FQNEAQ, per germline (reference sequence).

The chain uses TRBV7-9 and TRBJ2-6; TRBD1 aligns across 7 bases. J lost 2 bases, V lost 8 bases, and 9 bases had no gene match. The V gene's germline CDR1 is SEHNR and CDR2 FQNEAQ (reference sequence). This CDR3 comprises 16 residues. The CDR3 sequence is CASVRQGETGANVLTF. As DNA, the CDR3 is TGTGCCAGCGTTCGACAGGGAGAGACTGGGGCCAACGTCCTGACTTTC.